This T cell receptor beta chain was sequenced during a study of identical twins. General study findings and limits: Insertions were fewer in abundant cord blood beta clonotypes, whereas memory repertoires showed none of this pattern. Invariant MAIT and iNKT cells are populations that could partly confound zero-insertion analyses. Within twin pairs, the out-of-frame alpha sequences they shared showed excess low generation probability. Conclusions were based on cross-sectional statistical analysis, without following the same donors.

The table lists this clonotype with many counts. Its antigen is still unknown. Trimming pared 5 bases from V and 5 bases from J, leaving 12 bases between. This CDR3 has 12 residues. The germline V gene encodes CDR1 DFQATT and CDR2 SNEGSKA (reference sequence). TCRdb re-derived calls from the 5' RACE reads in MiXCR, one entry per CDR3 protein. The sample has hundreds of thousands of distinct CDR3 sequences, 5.5% to 7.5% seen once; the top ten hold 1.5% to 2%. The sequenced sample was naive T cells sorted from blood. The TCR comes from a young man in good health. The chain has TRBV20-1 and TRBJ2-5, with a possible D match to TRBD2 (5 bases). The CDR3 DNA follows: TGCAGTGCTGGACTGCTTAAGGAGACCCAGTACTTC. Protein sequence: CSAGLLKETQYF.